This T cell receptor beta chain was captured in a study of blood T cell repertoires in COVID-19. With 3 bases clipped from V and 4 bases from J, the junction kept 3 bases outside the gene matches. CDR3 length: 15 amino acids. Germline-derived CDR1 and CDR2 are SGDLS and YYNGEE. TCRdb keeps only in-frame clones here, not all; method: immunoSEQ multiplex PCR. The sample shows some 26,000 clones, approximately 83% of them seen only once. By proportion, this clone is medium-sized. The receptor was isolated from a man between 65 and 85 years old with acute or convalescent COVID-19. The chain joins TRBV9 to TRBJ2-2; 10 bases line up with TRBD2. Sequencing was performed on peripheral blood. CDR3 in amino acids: CASSAWTSGTGELFF. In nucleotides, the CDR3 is TGTGCCAGCAGCGCCTGGACTAGCGGCACCGGGGAGCTGTTTTTT. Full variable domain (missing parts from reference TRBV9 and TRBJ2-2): DSGVTQTPKHLITATGQRVTLRCSPRSGDLSVYWYQQSLDQGLQFLIQYYNGEERAKGNILERFSAQQFPDLHSELNLSSLELGDSALYFCASSAWTSGTGELFFGEGSRLTVL.